The 28 T cell receptor beta chains below were found in one sample sequenced in a study of response to subunit inactivated influenza vaccine. Each CDR3 protein is one row after TCRdb ran MiXCR on the RT-PCR reads. The data show approximately 500,000 distinct CDR3 sequences, with about 15% seen just once and around 10% held by the top ten. The sequencing used PBMCs from blood, collected approximately 12 days after vaccination. All receptors derive from a man in his forties or fifties who received an inactivated influenza vaccine.

The gene calls are TRBV7-6 and TRBJ2-7, with D tentatively TRBD1 or TRBD2 (5 bases each). CDR3 length: 13 amino acids. The germline V and J ends were trimmed by 4 bases and 5 bases, with 12 bases remaining between them. From germline, CDR1 is SGHVS and CDR2 FNYEAQ. The CDR3 loop is CASSSQGSDEQYF. In DNA, the CDR3 is TGTGCCAGCAGCTCTCAGGGTAGCGACGAGCAGTACTTC.

The chain joins TRBV4-2 to TRBJ2-4, with 7 bases that match TRBD1. CDR1 and CDR2 (germline): LGHNA, YNFKEQ. V trimming: 5 bases; J trimming: 3 bases; junction bases outside the gene matches: 13. The CDR3 has 17 residues. The CDR3 coding sequence is TGTGCCAGCAGCAAAGGGGACGGGACAGCAAGCAAAAACATTCAGTACTTC. Translation gives CASSKGDGTASKNIQYF.

There are a few counts of this clonotype. This chain uses TRBV20-1 with TRBJ1-5; possibly TRBD1 for D (5 bases). The CDR3 is made up of 15 amino acids. The ends were cut back, 1 base at V and 2 bases at J, with 12 bases in the middle. Germline-derived CDR1 and CDR2 are DFQATT and SNEGSKA (reference sequence). The CDR3 coding sequence is TGCAGTGCTAGAGCCCCAGGACAAGGCAATCAGCCCCAGCATTTT. It is translated as CSARAPGQGNQPQHF.

A few counts support this clonotype. CDR3 sequence reads: CASSRFEGNTEAFF. CDR3 DNA: TGTGCCAGCAGCCGATTCGAGGGGAACACTGAAGCTTTCTTT. The genes are TRBV2 and TRBJ1-1; D gene unclear. This CDR3 region has 14 residues. The germline CDR1 and CDR2 sequences are SNHLY and FYNNEI. V lost 6 bases, J lost 1 base, and 12 bases lay in between.

In this sample, this clonotype turned up a few times. This rearrangement joins TRBV13 to TRBJ1-2; possible D gene TRBD1, 6 bases. Germline-derived CDR1 and CDR2 are PRHDT and FYEKMQ (reference sequence). Trimming removed 5 bases from V and 8 bases from J, with 21 bases in between. CDR3 length equals 15 residues. The CDR3 DNA reads as TGTGCCAGCAGCACACGTATGGGGGGCAAGAGGGGCTACACCTTC. This codes for CASSTRMGGKRGYTF.

This clonotype was picked up a small number of times. The chain links TRBV12-3 or TRBV12-4 to TRBJ2-6, with D unclear. The CDR3 consists of 14 residues. V dropped 3 bases and J dropped 0 bases, with 3 bases sitting between them. In DNA, the CDR3 is TGTGCCAGCAGTTTCGTCTCTGGGGCCAACGTCCTGACTTTC. Translating gives CASSFVSGANVLTF.

This clonotype occurred many times. The gene calls are TRBV7-2 and TRBJ1-1; 11 bases are shared with TRBD1. This CDR3 comprises 15 residues. After removal of 11 bases from V and 1 base from J, the junction contained 9 bases not matched to a gene. Looked up from germline, CDR1 is SGHTA and CDR2 is FQGNSA. CDR3: CASRRGTGGNTEAFF. The CDR3 DNA is TGTGCCTCTCGAAGAGGGACAGGGGGGAACACTGAAGCTTTCTTT.

V is TRBV29-1 and J is TRBJ2-2; possibly TRBD1 or TRBD2 for D (6 bases each). Per germline, CDR1 SQVTM and CDR2 ANQGSEA. The CDR3 contains 16 residues. Trimming removed 0 bases at V and 5 bases at J, with 16 bases between. CDR3 loop: CSVEDRRGANTGELFF. The CDR3 DNA reads TGCAGCGTTGAAGATCGGAGGGGGGCTAATACCGGGGAGCTGTTTTTT.

V and J are TRBV29-1 and TRBJ1-2; D perhaps matches TRBD1 (5 bases). This CDR3 is 16 amino acids long. Trimming removed 2 bases at V and 3 bases at J, with 19 bases between. Germline values: CDR1 SQVTM, CDR2 ANQGSEA. CDR3 amino acids: CSVEWRTGGRDYGYTF. The CDR3 DNA sequence: TGCAGCGTTGAATGGAGGACGGGAGGCAGGGACTATGGCTACACCTTC.

This clonotype was picked up a small number of times. DNA of the CDR3: TGTGCCAGCAGGGACGCCGCTAATTCACCCCTCCACTTT. Translated: CASRDAANSPLHF. This sequence joins TRBV12-3 or TRBV12-4 and TRBJ1-6; D unclear. There are 13 residues in the CDR3. V gave up 6 bases and J gave up 6 bases, with 9 bases separating them.

This clonotype was detected ten times or more. The chain combines TRBV15 with TRBJ2-1; 9 bases fit TRBD2. This CDR3 spans 15 amino acids. Looked up from germline, CDR1 is LNHNV and CDR2 is YYDKDF (reference sequence). With V trimmed by 3 bases and J by 2 bases, 2 bases remained unmatched. CDR3 residues: CATSRTSGAYNEQFF. The CDR3 DNA reads as TGTGCCACCAGCAGGACTAGCGGAGCCTACAATGAGCAGTTCTTC.

This clonotype was seen repeatedly, ten times or more. V usage is TRBV29-1 and J usage is TRBJ2-7; no reliable D call. CDR1 and CDR2 from the germline V gene are SQVTM and ANQGSEA. V was shortened by 4 bases and J by 4 bases, with 8 bases between the two germline ends. This CDR3 has 11 amino acids. The CDR3 DNA is TGCAGCGTTGTTGAAGTATACGAGCAGTACTTC. It is translated as CSVVEVYEQYF.

This clonotype was counted only a few times. This chain joins TRBV7-2 and TRBJ2-7, with 9 bases lining up with TRBD1. The CDR3 consists of 14 residues. Germline CDR1 and CDR2: SGHTA and FQGNSA. Trimming took 4 bases from V and 6 from J; bases not matched to a gene: 7. The CDR3 region has the DNA TGTGCCAGCAGCTCGGGGACAGGGCTAATCGAGCAGTACTTC. This gives the protein CASSSGTGLIEQYF.

This clonotype was seen a few times. The rearrangement uses TRBV29-1 and TRBJ2-1; TRBD2 agrees at 11 bases. The CDR3 spans 14 residues. Germline assignment: CDR1 SQVTM and CDR2 ANQGSEA. V lost 7 bases to trimming and J lost 0 bases; unmatched junction nucleotides: 2. The CDR3 sequence is CSGGLAASYNEQFF. The CDR3 DNA follows: TGCAGCGGGGGACTAGCGGCCTCCTACAATGAGCAGTTCTTC.

In this sample, this clonotype turned up a few times. The V call is TRBV6-1, the J call TRBJ2-7, with a tentative D call TRBD2 (6 bases). This CDR3 has 15 amino acids. V gave up 6 bases and J gave up 4 bases, with 19 bases separating them. Germline lookup yields CDR1 MNHNS and CDR2 SASEGT. The CDR3 sequence is CASRGGVAGMYEQYF. In DNA form, the CDR3 reads TGTGCCAGCAGAGGAGGAGTGGCGGGGATGTACGAGCAGTACTTC.

This clonotype was detected a few times. The chain carries TRBV3-1 and TRBJ1-5, with 8 nucleotides matching TRBD1. The CDR3 consists of 16 residues. The germline V gene has CDR1 LGHDT and CDR2 YNNKEL (reference sequence). V lost 3 bases to trimming and J lost 6 bases; unmatched junction nucleotides: 10. CDR3 sequence (DNA): TGTGCCAGCAGCCACAGTACAGGGGGTAAAAGTCAGCCCCAGCATTTT. It encodes CASSHSTGGKSQPQHF.

This clonotype has only a few counts. The rearrangement joins TRBV18 to TRBJ1-6, with 7 bases lining up with TRBD1. V gave up 6 bases and J gave up 7 bases; unmatched junction bases: 6. The CDR3 has 14 residues. Germline values: CDR1 KGHSH, CDR2 LQKENI. The chain's CDR3 is CASSDGTANSPLHF. DNA of the CDR3: TGTGCCAGCTCCGATGGGACAGCGAATTCACCCCTCCACTTT.

The V call is TRBV20-1, the J call TRBJ2-3; TRBD2 is a possible D gene (6 bases). The V end was cut by 1 base, the J end by 3 bases, with 29 bases between. Per germline, CDR1 DFQATT and CDR2 SNEGSKA (reference sequence). There are 20 residues in the CDR3. CDR3 protein: CSARGVLDPRSGVWTDTQYF. CDR3 coding DNA: TGCAGTGCTAGAGGTGTCCTCGACCCTAGATCGGGGGTTTGGACAGATACGCAGTATTTT.

A remark on this clonotype: In this CDR3 the conserved last residue, phenylalanine or tryptophan, is missing, so a read error is likely. The rearrangement links TRBV29-1 to TRBJ2-5; D remains unclear. The CDR3 contains 11 residues. Germline V gene sequence: CDR1 SQVTM, CDR2 ANQGSEA. V was trimmed by 3 bases and J by 2 bases, leaving 4 bases between them. DNA of the CDR3: TGCAGCGTTGACCTTCAAGAGACCCAGTACTTA. Translation gives CSVDLQETQYL.

V gene TRBV6-1 combines with J gene TRBJ1-4; 7 nucleotides agree with TRBD1. V shed 4 bases and J 8 bases; nucleotides not matched to a gene: 7. Germline CDR1 and CDR2: MNHNS and SASEGT. The CDR3 totals 14 residues. The CDR3 is CASSVGGSREKLFF. DNA for the CDR3: TGTGCCAGCAGTGTAGGGGGCTCGAGGGAAAAACTGTTTTTT.

This clonotype was recorded once. The CDR3 DNA reads TGTGCCAGCAGCCGAGAGAACAGCCTTGTCGGGGAGCTGTTTTTT. This codes for CASSRENSLVGELFF. The chain carries TRBV9 and TRBJ2-2; D is undetermined. Germline CDR1 SGDLS, CDR2 YYNGEE. The CDR3 is made up of 15 amino acids. V was shortened by 4 bases and J by 7 bases, with 17 bases between the two germline ends.

The rearrangement uses TRBV20-1 and TRBJ2-3; 11 nucleotides align to TRBD2. Germline CDR1 DFQATT, CDR2 SNEGSKA (reference sequence). This CDR3 has 14 amino acids. V trimming: 6 bases; J trimming: 2 bases; junction bases outside the gene matches: 4. The CDR3 loop is CSAPSGGFTDTQYF. CDR3 nucleotides: TGCAGTGCGCCTAGCGGGGGGTTCACAGATACGCAGTATTTT.

There are a few counts of this clonotype. The chain has TRBV6-5 and TRBJ2-7; 7 nucleotides line up with TRBD2. Per germline, CDR1 MNHEY and CDR2 SVGAGI. The CDR3 has 17 residues. Trimming removed 0 bases from V and 0 bases from J; junction bases left unmatched: 8. CDR3 coding DNA: TGTGCCAGCAGTTACTCGACTCGCGGGAGCTTCTCCTACGAGCAGTACTTC. This sequence encodes CASSYSTRGSFSYEQYF.

This clonotype was found a few times. The chain employs TRBV6-2 or TRBV6-3 and TRBJ2-5; 8 bases fit TRBD1. After removal of 6 bases from V and 2 bases from J, the junction contained 8 bases not matched to a gene. The CDR3 covers 15 residues. The germline V gene encodes CDR1 MNHEY and CDR2 SVGEGT. The CDR3 spells CASRGPDRAQETQYF. The CDR3 nucleotides read TGTGCCAGCAGAGGACCGGACAGGGCGCAAGAGACCCAGTACTTC.

This clonotype was observed many times. The V gene is TRBV29-1, the J gene TRBJ2-7; 11 bases map to TRBD2. The germline gives CDR1 SQVTM, CDR2 ANQGSEA. The CDR3 has 17 residues. Unmatched junction bases numbered 15, after V lost 5 bases and J lost 3 bases. The CDR3 nucleotides are TGCAGCGTTACCGGACAGGGTGCGGGGACTAGCGGCTACGAGCAGTACTTC. Its translation is CSVTGQGAGTSGYEQYF.

The chain couples TRBV20-1 to TRBJ2-2; 8 bases fit TRBD1. Trimming removed 6 bases from V and 1 base from J; junction bases left unmatched: 7. Germline CDR1 DFQATT, CDR2 SNEGSKA (reference sequence). The CDR3 length is 15 residues. The CDR3 loop reads CSAAGGKWNTGELFF. The CDR3 DNA reads as TGCAGTGCAGCAGGGGGCAAGTGGAACACCGGGGAGCTGTTTTTT.

This clonotype was seen at least ten times. The chain employs TRBV11-2 and TRBJ1-6, with a possible D match to TRBD1 (6 bases). Trimming stripped 2 bases from V and 0 bases from J, with 14 bases between. CDR1 is SGHAT, CDR2 FQNNGV, per germline. The CDR3 has 18 residues. The CDR3 DNA is TGTGCCAGCAGCTTAAAATACGAAGGGGGCTCCTATAATTCACCCCTCCACTTT. Amino acid sequence: CASSLKYEGGSYNSPLHF.

About this clonotype: Germline and junction disagree at one end, which may indicate a read error. The gene calls are TRBV20-1 and TRBJ2-1, with 12 positions matching TRBD2. CDR1 is DFQATT, CDR2 SNEGSKA, per germline (reference sequence). CDR3 size: 16 residues. The CDR3 bases are TGCTGTGCTAGAGATGGGTCTAGCGGGGGGGCCCGAGAGCAGTTCTTC. This sequence encodes CCARDGSSGGAREQFF.